This T cell receptor (beta chain) was documented in a study of blood T cells in healthy people across ages (dated by TCRdb to the mid-2010s). For the wider study: Template switching captured roughly one uniquely barcoded TCR beta cDNA molecule per two T cells in model experiments. To track age-related changes in TCR beta repertoire diversity, the study relied on deep sequencing normalized with unique cDNA molecular identifiers. The donors were split into four age groups: young (average around 17 years), middle-aged (39), aged (roughly 65) and long-lived (about 82). Donors of different ages were randomly distributed across sequencing lanes to avoid experimental bias. The study analyzed two additional independent replicas of 1 million unique cDNA reads from the same blood draw for two donors, one aged 18 to 29 and one aged 80 or older.

Overall results and qualifications from the work: Observed TCR beta diversity per million T cells fell roughly linearly with age, and a significant reduction was already apparent by age about 38. Because profiling used bulk unsorted PBMCs, naive and antigen-experienced compartments could not be compared conclusively. Observed TCR beta diversity correlated strongly with the percentage of naive T cells measured by flow cytometry. Estimates of total diversity based on one million sequenced T cells were regarded as lower bounds and as underestimates. Compared with the aged group, more naive CD4+ T cells, fewer expanded clones and increased TCR diversity were shown by the long-lived group, suggesting age selection. Donor CMV infection status was unknown, potentially confounding age-related changes in expanded clonotypes.

This clonotype came up a few times. No antigen is known for it. Per-base qualities were not stored, and no clone one base away is much larger. The method behind the library was 5' RACE. The instrument given in TCRdb is Illumina HiSeq 2500. A second PCR of roughly 7 to 11 cycles was performed with a sample-barcoded 5' primer and a J-beta primer mix. A unique molecular identifier was introduced onto each TCR beta cDNA molecule by a template-switch 5' adaptor carrying 12 random nucleotides. At least 2.5 million CDR3-containing paired-end reads were obtained from each sample. The Mint cDNA synthesis kit, primed by a TRBC-specific oligonucleotide, was used to synthesize first-strand cDNA from all RNA. Following uracil-DNA glycosylase treatment, all cDNA underwent a first 18-cycle PCR with the universal primers M1SS and BC2_uni_R. The original pipeline was this. Normalization of each sample was performed by random selection of 1 million high-quality reads, each carrying a distinct molecular identifier. Reads with shared molecular identifiers were discarded instead of being binned into consensus sequences. MiTCR, with a Q25 quality threshold and the strictest error-elimination algorithm, was used for CDR3 identification, clonotype clustering and error correction. A nonparametric unseen species model using Euler transformation provided a lower-bound estimate of total TCR beta diversity. TCRdb cleaned the public reads at Q25 with fastp, built clones with MiXCR and kept in-frame beta chains. CDR3 protein duplicates are merged, each entry listing the most common genes and DNA. What appears here as the V and J calls and clone size reflects TCRdb's work, not the paper's. The sample table contains fewer than 1.5 million distinct CDR3 sequences; only one count was recorded for 35% to 45% of them. The biggest ten clones account for 7.9% of the sample.

From the germline V gene (reference sequence), CDR1 is LGHDT and CDR2 is YNNKEL. Trimming takes 1 base from V and 3 bases from J, and the germline ends sit 11 bases apart. From cysteine to phenylalanine, the CDR3 is 15 amino acids long. The kept DNA is CDR3 alone, 45 bases in frame from the first base. Systemically healthy Caucasian individuals from Russia, some 36 in total and aged roughly 6 to 90 years, were included as donors. Each donor gave 8 to 10 milliliters of peripheral blood, drawn into EDTA-treated Vacutainer tubes. Ficoll-Paque density-gradient centrifugation was used to isolate PBMCs, with at least 6.5 million per sample. Trizol reagent was used to extract total RNA from the PBMCs, yielding at least 6 micrograms per sample. Naive CD45RAhigh/CD27high T cell percentages were measured by flow cytometry on a PBMC aliquot from every donor.

This receptor was obtained from a woman aged 18-29 years in good health. Sequences were obtained from blood. The V and J segments used are TRBV3-1 and TRBJ2-3; no D gene call is confident. The CDR3 reads as follows: CASSQASGVTDTQYF. The DNA sequence reads TGTGCCAGCAGCCAAGCTTCGGGTGTTACAGATACGCAGTATTTT.